This TCR beta chain came from a study of chemoradiotherapy in HPV16-positive cancers. The study's findings and limits: During treatment, candidate HPV-specific clones and E7-related motifs expanded in tumor. Better recurrence-free survival went with HPV-responsive T-cell expansion in HPV16-positive patients.

About this clone itself: Its antigen is unidentified.

The table came from immunoSEQ multiplex PCR; TCRdb's copy has only in-frame clones and leaves some out. The repertoire has nearly 35,000 clones, over 80% of them found once; the top ten carry about 3.6%. The sequence came from a human donor with HPV-associated anogenital cancer. The sample was blood, taken from a patient who underwent chemoradiotherapy.

Written as DNA, the CDR3 is TGTGCCAGCAGCCCCCCAGGGTTGGAGAATTCACCCCTCCACTTT. Its translation is CASSPPGLENSPLHF. The chain has TRBV6-6 and TRBJ1-6; perhaps TRBD1 as D (5 bases). This CDR3 contains 15 residues. The ends were cut back, 6 bases at V and 7 bases at J, with 16 bases in the middle. Germline V gives CDR1 MNHNY, CDR2 SVGAGI (reference sequence).